This entry lists 29 T cell receptor beta chains sequenced from one sample in a study of vaccination and CD4 T cells after COVID-19. As for treatment: approximately 9-day PBMC culture with coronavirus spike peptide pools or control peptides (ViraFEST assay). For these receptors, no antigen is known. The assay that was used to sequence DNA from cultured CD4+ T cells was the Oncomine TCR Beta short-read assay. MiXCR was run by TCRdb on the PCR reads, yielding one entry per CDR3 protein. The sample carries more than 20,000 distinct CDR3 sequences, roughly 42% recorded once. The sequenced material came from CD4+ T cells from blood, cultured in vitro. The receptors derive from a human donor who had recovered from COVID-19.

V gene TRBV11-2 combines with J gene TRBJ2-1, with TRBD2 matching over 8 bases. The J segment lost 10 bases and the V segment lost 6 bases, leaving 14 bases of the junction unmatched. The CDR3 contains 15 residues. Germline V gene lookup returns CDR1 SGHAT and CDR2 FQNNGV. The CDR3 nucleotides read TGTGCCAGCAGACAAATAGCGGGATTTCTCCCCGAGCAGTTCTTC. Encoded protein: CASRQIAGFLPEQFF.

The chain uses TRBV20-1 and TRBJ2-5; perhaps TRBD2 as D (6 bases). In germline, CDR1 is DFQATT, CDR2 SNEGSKA (reference sequence). There are 17 residues in the CDR3. Trimming took 6 bases from V and 2 from J, leaving 25 bases between them. The CDR3 is CSAPPHGGVRFQETQYF. The CDR3 DNA is TGCAGTGCCCCCCCTCATGGCGGGGTGAGATTTCAAGAGACCCAGTACTTC.

The J gene is TRBJ1-2, the V gene TRBV2, with 8 bases aligning to TRBD1. This CDR3 has 13 amino acids. J was trimmed by 3 bases and V by 10 bases; bases with no gene match: 7. Germline values: CDR1 SNHLY, CDR2 FYNNEI. The CDR3 nucleotides are TGTGCCACGCGGACAGGGCCCTACTATGGCTACACCTTC. Protein product: CATRTGPYYGYTF.

Only a few counts were recorded for this clonotype. This chain joins TRBV6-5 and TRBJ1-6; TRBD1 matches at 7 bases. The junction had 10 bases not matched to a gene; V was cut back by 4 bases and J by 7 bases. There are 16 residues in the CDR3. Germline CDR1 is MNHEY and CDR2 is SVGAGI. The CDR3 region has the DNA TGTGCCAGCAGTTCCCCCCCGGGACAGTGGAATTCACCCCTCCACTTT. It yields the protein CASSSPPGQWNSPLHF.

In its sample, this clonotype was seen a few times. The gene calls are TRBV27 and TRBJ1-5, with a tentative D call TRBD1 (6 bases). Between the trimmed V and J ends, which lost 3 bases and 4 bases, there was a span of 19 bases. The CDR3 loop spans 17 amino acids. The germline gives CDR1 MNHEY, CDR2 SMNVEV (reference sequence). The CDR3 reads CASSLEGGGFGNQPQHF. In DNA form, the CDR3 reads TGTGCCAGCAGTTTGGAGGGAGGGGGATTTGGGAATCAGCCCCAGCATTTT.

The rearrangement links TRBV7-2 to TRBJ2-4; 10 nucleotides line up with TRBD2. The J segment lost 5 bases and the V segment lost 1 base, leaving 5 bases of the junction unmatched. Looked up from germline, CDR1 is SGHTA and CDR2 is FQGNSA. This CDR3 has 16 amino acids. CDR3 region: CASSLGATSGENIQYF. The CDR3 nucleotides are TGTGCCAGCAGCTTAGGAGCTACTAGCGGGGAAAACATTCAGTACTTC.

The chain joins TRBV11-2 to TRBJ2-6; D could derive from TRBD1 or TRBD2 (5 bases each). Trimming took 6 bases from V and 0 from J, leaving 9 bases between them. CDR3 size: 15 residues. Germline assignment: CDR1 SGHAT and CDR2 FQNNGV. CDR3 loop: CASRGPRSGANVLTF. CDR3 nucleotides: TGTGCCAGCAGGGGACCTCGCTCTGGGGCCAACGTCCTGACTTTC.

The chain has TRBV30 and TRBJ2-1; the match to TRBD2 covers 10 bases. Germline CDR1 and CDR2: GTSNPN and SVGIG (reference sequence). After removal of 8 bases from V and 7 bases from J, the junction contained 14 bases not matched to a gene. The CDR3 runs 15 residues. DNA for the CDR3: TGTGCCAGCACAACCCCACTAGCGGGATTTAATGAGCAGTTCTTC. This sequence encodes CASTTPLAGFNEQFF.

This rearrangement joins TRBV20-1 to TRBJ2-1; the match to TRBD2 covers 8 bases. V gave up 6 bases and J gave up 7 bases; unmatched junction bases: 14. The CDR3 is 15 amino acids. The V gene's germline CDR1 is DFQATT and CDR2 SNEGSKA (reference sequence). The CDR3 coding sequence is TGCAGTGCACAACGGAGGGGGGTAGCGGGAAATGAGCAGTTCTTC. Translated, it gives CSAQRRGVAGNEQFF.

The chain combines TRBV19 with TRBJ1-6, with D unclear. The CDR3 has 12 amino acids. V was shortened by 6 bases and J by 11 bases, with 11 bases between the two germline ends. CDR1 is LNHDA, CDR2 SQIVND, per germline (reference sequence). The CDR3 sequence: CASREGMTPLHF. CDR3 nucleotides: TGTGCCAGTAGAGAGGGTATGACACCCCTCCACTTT. The whole variable domain, filled in from reference TRBV19 and TRBJ1-6, reads DGGITQSPKYLFRKEGQNVTLSCEQNLNHDAMYWYRQDPGQGLRLIYYSQIVNDFQKGDIAEGYSVSREKKESFPLTVTSAQKNPTAFYLCASREGMTPLHFGNGTRLTVT.

The rearrangement uses TRBV19 and TRBJ1-3; 9 bases agree with TRBD1. The length of the CDR3 is 15 residues. The germline gives CDR1 LNHDA, CDR2 SQIVND (reference sequence). V trimming: 4 bases; J trimming: 4 bases; junction bases outside the gene matches: 5. The CDR3 loop is CASSTGQGGGNTIYF. CDR3 nucleotides: TGTGCCAGTAGTACGGGACAGGGTGGCGGAAACACCATATATTTT.

The chain combines TRBV25-1 with TRBJ2-3; 10 nucleotides agree with TRBD2. CDR1 and CDR2 from the germline V gene are MGHDK and SYGVNS. CDR3 length: 14 residues. Trimming at V came to 6 bases and at J to 5 bases, leaving 5 bases not matched to a gene. In nucleotides, the CDR3 is TGTGCCAGCAGCCTAGCGGGAGCCGGAGATACGCAGTATTTT. Amino acid sequence: CASSLAGAGDTQYF.

The table lists this clonotype with a few counts. The chain carries TRBV20-1 and TRBJ1-5; D is possibly TRBD1 (6 bases). V lost 5 bases to trimming and J lost 9 bases, with 17 bases between them. CDR1 is DFQATT and CDR2 is SNEGSKA in the germline V gene (reference sequence). The CDR3 totals 13 residues. CDR3 DNA: TGCAGTGCTCCAAGGCAGGGGACGGGGCCCCAGCATTTT. Translating gives CSAPRQGTGPQHF.

The V gene is TRBV24-1, the J gene TRBJ2-2; D unresolved. Between the trimmed V and J ends, which lost 2 bases and 2 bases, there was a span of 5 bases. There are 14 residues in the CDR3. Germline V gene sequence: CDR1 KGHDR, CDR2 SFDVKD. CDR3 sequence reads: CATSDSLNTGELFF. The CDR3 DNA is TGTGCCACCAGTGATTCACTCAACACCGGGGAGCTGTTTTTT.

V is TRBV6-4 and J is TRBJ2-2; a possible D gene is TRBD1 (5 bases). CDR1 is MRHNA, CDR2 SNTAGT, per germline. V was pared by 7 bases and J by 6 bases, with 9 bases between. This CDR3 has 12 residues. CDR3 bases: TGTGCCAGCACCAAGGGGTCCGGGGAGCTGTTTTTT. Its translation: CASTKGSGELFF.

This clonotype came up a few times. This chain joins TRBV12-3 or TRBV12-4 and TRBJ1-5, with D possibly matching TRBD1 (6 bases). This CDR3 has 13 amino acids. With 6 bases removed from V and 4 bases from J, the gap between germline ends came to 10 bases. CDR3 DNA: TGTGCCAGCAGGTCACAGGGAAATCAGCCCCAGCATTTT. This encodes CASRSQGNQPQHF.

The chain is built from TRBV5-1 and TRBJ1-5; TRBD1 is a possible D gene (5 bases). Trimming stripped 0 bases from V and 6 bases from J, with 13 bases between. Germline V gives CDR1 SGHRS, CDR2 YFSETQ. The CDR3 consists of 15 residues. CDR3 region: CASSLEGPGGQPQHF. CDR3 in DNA: TGCGCCAGCAGCTTGGAAGGCCCGGGGGGTCAGCCCCAGCATTTT.

In its sample, this clonotype was seen a few times. The V gene is TRBV2, the J gene TRBJ2-3; D possibly matches TRBD1 or TRBD2 (5 bases each). CDR1 and CDR2 (germline): SNHLY, FYNNEI. The CDR3 has 13 residues. The ends were cut back, 11 bases at V and 4 bases at J, with 16 bases in the middle. In DNA, the CDR3 is TGTGCCGGGACCCGTCCCGCGCCAGATACGCAGTATTTT. It codes for CAGTRPAPDTQYF.

This clonotype was counted only a few times. V gene TRBV20-1 combines with J gene TRBJ1-2; D is unresolved. Between the trimmed V and J ends, which lost 5 bases and 0 bases, there was a span of 4 bases. From germline, CDR1 is DFQATT and CDR2 SNEGSKA (reference sequence). The CDR3 runs 11 residues. The CDR3 bases are TGCAGTGCTTATACTAACTATGGCTACACCTTC. The encoded protein is CSAYTNYGYTF.

This chain connects TRBV6-1 to TRBJ2-7; 8 bases fit TRBD2. This CDR3 has 13 residues. J gave up 6 bases and V 10 bases, and 11 bases lay outside the gene matches. The germline V gene has CDR1 MNHNS and CDR2 SASEGT. CDR3 nucleotides: TGTGCCACATATTTACTGGCGGGGGGCGAGCAGTACTTC. This sequence encodes CATYLLAGGEQYF.

The chain links TRBV6-1 to TRBJ2-7; a weak D match, TRBD2 (6 bases). Trimming left V 6 bases short and J 3 bases short, with 12 bases between. The CDR3 loop spans 13 amino acids. Germline-derived CDR1 and CDR2 are MNHNS and SASEGT. The CDR3 DNA is TGTGCCAGCAGCCTAAGGCGGGACTACGAGCAGTACTTC. Translation gives CASSLRRDYEQYF.

This clonotype came up a few times. The chain recombines TRBV7-6 with TRBJ2-2, with TRBD1 matching over 7 bases. Germline assignment: CDR1 SGHVS and CDR2 FNYEAQ. V trimming: 5 bases; J trimming: 6 bases; junction bases outside the gene matches: 9. This CDR3 is built from 15 residues. CDR3 coding DNA: TGTGCCAGCAGCCGAGGGCCGACAGGGCCCGGGGAGCTGTTTTTT. It specifies CASSRGPTGPGELFF.

In this sample, this clonotype turned up a few times. The chain is built from TRBV7-8 and TRBJ2-7; 9 bases map to TRBD1. CDR1 and CDR2 from the germline V gene are SGHVS and FQNEAQ. The CDR3 runs 16 residues. V lost 3 bases, J lost 4 bases, and 10 bases stayed unmatched. CDR3 DNA: TGTGCCAGCAGCTTCCCGCGCCGGGACAGGGTGTACGAGCAGTACTTC. Its translation is CASSFPRRDRVYEQYF.

Within the sample, this clonotype is medium-sized (0.01 to 0.1%). V gene TRBV7-2 combines with J gene TRBJ2-7, with TRBD2 matching 10 bases. CDR3 size: 14 residues. V lost 2 bases, J lost 2 bases, and 0 bases stayed unmatched. Germline CDR1 and CDR2: SGHTA and FQGNSA. The DNA for the CDR3 is TGTGCCAGCAGCTTAAGCGGGAGGGCCTACGAGCAGTACTTC. Protein: CASSLSGRAYEQYF.

The chain carries TRBV9 and TRBJ2-5; D might be TRBD1 (8 bases). Between the trimmed V and J ends, which lost 0 bases and 4 bases, there was a span of 10 bases. The CDR3 has 14 residues. Germline loops: CDR1 SGDLS, CDR2 YYNGEE. The CDR3 bases are TGTGCCAGCAGCGTAGACAGGGGGGGAGAGACCCAGTACTTC. This translates into CASSVDRGGETQYF.

The chain uses TRBV18 and TRBJ2-3; no reliable D call. CDR3 size: 12 residues. V gave up 5 bases and J gave up 0 bases, with 3 bases separating them. Germline V CDR1 and CDR2: KGHSH, LQKENI. CDR3 loop: CASSASTDTQYF. The CDR3, as DNA: TGTGCCAGCTCAGCAAGCACAGATACGCAGTATTTT.

The chain is built from TRBV10-2 and TRBJ2-1; 13 nucleotides line up with TRBD2. CDR3 length: 15 amino acids. CDR1 and CDR2 (germline): WSHSY, SAAADI. V trimming: 6 bases; J trimming: 12 bases; junction bases outside the gene matches: 11. In DNA form, the CDR3 reads TGCGCCAGCAGGGAGGAACTAGCGGGGGGGCGTGCGCAGTTCTTC. This encodes CASREELAGGRAQFF.

This clonotype was found a few times. J is TRBJ2-5 and V is TRBV2; D could derive from TRBD1 or TRBD2 (6 bases each). The V end lost 5 bases, the J end lost 5 bases, and 15 bases lay between the germline ends. The germline V gene encodes CDR1 SNHLY and CDR2 FYNNEI. CDR3 length: 14 residues. The CDR3 DNA sequence: TGTGCCAGCAGTCCCCAGGGGAGGTACGAGACCCAGTACTTC. Its translation: CASSPQGRYETQYF.

The chain combines TRBV28 with TRBJ1-5, with no clear D. CDR1 MDHEN and CDR2 SYDVKM come from the germline V gene. V was trimmed by 5 bases and J by 5 bases, leaving 10 bases between them. The CDR3 loop spans 13 amino acids. This CDR3 is CASSPYKDQPQHF. CDR3 bases: TGTGCCAGCAGTCCTTACAAGGATCAGCCCCAGCATTTT. Full variable domain (missing parts from reference TRBV28 and TRBJ1-5): DVKVTQSSRYLVKRTGEKVFLECVQDMDHENMFWYRQDPGLGLRLIYFSYDVKMKEKGDIPEGYSVSREKKERFSLILESASTNQTSMYLCASSPYKDQPQHFGDGTRLSIL.